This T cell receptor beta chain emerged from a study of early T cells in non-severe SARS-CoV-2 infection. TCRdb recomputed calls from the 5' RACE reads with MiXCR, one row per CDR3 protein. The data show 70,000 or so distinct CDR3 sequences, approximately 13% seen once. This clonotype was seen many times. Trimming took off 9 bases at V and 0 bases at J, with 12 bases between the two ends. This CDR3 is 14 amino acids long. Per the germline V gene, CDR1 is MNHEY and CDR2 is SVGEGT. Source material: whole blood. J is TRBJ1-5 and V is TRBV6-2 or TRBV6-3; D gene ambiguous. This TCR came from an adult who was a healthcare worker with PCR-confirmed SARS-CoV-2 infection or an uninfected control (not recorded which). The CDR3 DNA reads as TGTGCCAGTCTGAAGGCAGATAGCAATCAGCCCCAGCATTTT. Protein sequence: CASLKADSNQPQHF.